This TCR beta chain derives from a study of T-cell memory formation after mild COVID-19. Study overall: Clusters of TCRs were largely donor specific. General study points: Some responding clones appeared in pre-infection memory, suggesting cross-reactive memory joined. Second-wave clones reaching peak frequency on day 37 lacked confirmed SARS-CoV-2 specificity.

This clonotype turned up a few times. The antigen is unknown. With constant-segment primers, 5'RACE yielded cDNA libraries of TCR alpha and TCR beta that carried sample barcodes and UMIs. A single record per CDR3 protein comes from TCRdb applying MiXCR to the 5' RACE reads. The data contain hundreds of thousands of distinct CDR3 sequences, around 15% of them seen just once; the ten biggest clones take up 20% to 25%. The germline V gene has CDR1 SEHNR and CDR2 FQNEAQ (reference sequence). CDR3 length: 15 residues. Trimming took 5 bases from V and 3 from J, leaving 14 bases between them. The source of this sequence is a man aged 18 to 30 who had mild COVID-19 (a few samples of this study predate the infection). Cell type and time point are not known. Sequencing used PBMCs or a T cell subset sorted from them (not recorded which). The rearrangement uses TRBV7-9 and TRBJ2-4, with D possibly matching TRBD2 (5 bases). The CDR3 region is CASSPAHGGKNIQYF. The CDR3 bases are TGTGCCAGCAGCCCAGCACACGGAGGCAAAAACATTCAGTACTTC.